This T cell receptor (beta chain) emerged from a study of vaccination effects on CD4 cells after COVID-19. Study-wide points: Researchers report that only 1 of 255 vaccine-induced clones in healthy vaccinees cross-reacted with common cold coronaviruses.

Sequencing in the ViraFEST assay came after antigen-specific CD4+ T cells had been expanded with viral peptide pools, which were used to stimulate PBMC. A 10-day culture period preceded the isolation of CD4+ T cells. Generated by immunoSEQ multiplex PCR, the TCRdb table keeps only in-frame clones and is missing some. This sample has over 50,000 clones; roughly 76% occur once, and the top ten carry 2.5%. Regarding this clone: The antigen remains undetermined.

This CDR3 contains 11 residues. V was clipped by 6 bases and J by 3 bases, with 4 bases between them. Sequenced material: CD4+ T cells from PBMCs cultured with HCoV-229E spike peptides, taken before COVID-19 vaccination. This receptor was taken from a human donor who received a COVID-19 vaccine. The V call is TRBV12-3 or TRBV12-4, the J call TRBJ2-3; unclear D gene. Here the CDR3 DNA reads TGTGCCAGCAGACGTACAGATACGCAGTATTTT. It translates to CASRRTDTQYF.